This is a list of T cell receptor beta chains from one sample in a study of cytomegalovirus exposure and HLA in healthy donors. Profiling relied on immunoSEQ multiplex PCR, and the TCRdb table lists in-frame clones only, not all of them. The sample lists about 140,000 clones; approximately 84% were seen once. The sample consisted of PBMCs. The source is a woman aged 60-70 years in good health and CMV-seropositive. Each CDR3 is given with its conserved first and last residue. D genes are given only for firm matches. A clone size is listed for some rows: how often the clone was seen (once, few, many), or a class if it is expanded.

D,V,J,size,DNA,CDR3
-,TRBV15,TRBJ1-3,few,TGTGCCACCAGCAGAGGCAGCGGTGGAAACACCATATATTTT,CATSRGSGGNTIYF
TRBD2,TRBV28,TRBJ2-7,-,TGTGCCAGCAGTTCCCCCGCGGGGGGGCACTACGAGCAGTACTTC,CASSSPAGGHYEQYF
TRBD1,TRBV28,TRBJ1-2,-,TGTGCCAGCACGCACCGGACAGGGGTGAACGGCTACACCTTC,CASTHRTGVNGYTF
-,TRBV7-9,TRBJ1-3,-,TGTGCCAGCAGCTTAGAAGGAGGTGGAAACACCATATATTTT,CASSLEGGGNTIYF
-,TRBV28,TRBJ2-6,-,TGTGCCAGCAGTTACTATAGGAGAAGCGCTGGGGCCAACGTCCTGACTTTC,CASSYYRRSAGANVLTF
-,TRBV7-2,TRBJ2-7,few,TGTGCCAGCAGCTTAGATCCGCAGGGCGAGCAGTACTTC,CASSLDPQGEQYF
TRBD1,TRBV30,TRBJ2-7,-,TGTGCCTGGGGCGAGGGGGCCCTCTACGAGCAGTACTTC,CAWGEGALYEQYF
TRBD1,TRBV7-9,TRBJ2-5,once,TGTGCCAGCAGCCCCCCCCTTGGCCGGGACAGGGGTGGCGAGACCCAGTACTTC,CASSPPLGRDRGGETQYF
-,TRBV19,TRBJ1-5,-,TGTGCCAGTGCGTTTTTGAATCAGCCCCAGCATTTT,CASAFLNQPQHF
TRBD2,TRBV13,TRBJ2-7,-,TGTGCCAGCAGCGGAGGGACTAGCGGGAGATTAGACTACGAGCAGTACTTC,CASSGGTSGRLDYEQYF
TRBD2,TRBV30,TRBJ2-7,-,TGTGCCTGGAGTGTAGGGGAGGGGAGGGAAACCTACGAGCAGTACTTC,CAWSVGEGRETYEQYF
TRBD2,TRBV5-1,TRBJ2-5,-,TGCGCCAGCAGCTTGAGCCTAGCGGGGGAACAAGGGACCCAGTACTTC,CASSLSLAGEQGTQYF
-,TRBV2,TRBJ2-1,-,TGTGCCAGCAGCTTTGAGCAGTTCTTC,CASSFEQFF
-,TRBV30,TRBJ2-7,-,TGTGCCTGGGACATAAGGGGTTTACCCTCCTACGAGCAGTACTTC,CAWDIRGLPSYEQYF
TRBD1,TRBV5-1,TRBJ1-4,once,TGCGCCAGCAGCTATACAGGGGCAACTAATGAAAAACTGTTTTTT,CASSYTGATNEKLFF
TRBD2,TRBV28,TRBJ2-7,-,TGTGCCAGCAGTTTGTTAGCGGGGAGCTCCTACGAGCAGTACTTC,CASSLLAGSSYEQYF
TRBD2,TRBV28,TRBJ2-1,-,TGTGCCAGCAATGGCGGGAGACGGAATGAGCAGTTCTTC,CASNGGRRNEQFF
-,TRBV9,TRBJ1-2,-,TGTGCCAGCAGCGTATCGGCTAACTATGGCTACACCTTC,CASSVSANYGYTF
TRBD2,TRBV5-4,TRBJ2-7,-,TGTGCCAGCAGCTTGGGGGGGACTAACCTTTTATACGAGCAGTACTTC,CASSLGGTNLLYEQYF
TRBD2,TRBV7-2,TRBJ2-5,-,TGTGCCAGCAGCCCGGCCTCACTAGCGGGAAGTGGGGAGACCCAGTACTTC,CASSPASLAGSGETQYF
-,TRBV27,TRBJ1-2,-,TGTGCCAGCAGACCTCGTGAGAAAACTGGCTACACCTTC,CASRPREKTGYTF
-,TRBV15,TRBJ1-1,-,TGTGCCACCAGCAGAGATGGCCCAGAGAACACTGAAGCTTTCTTT,CATSRDGPENTEAFF
-,TRBV6-5,TRBJ1-2,-,TGTGCCAGCAGTTGGACCCCGAGGGGGGGCGGGGGCTACACCTTC,CASSWTPRGGGGYTF
TRBD1,TRBV5-4,TRBJ1-2,-,TGTGCCAGCAGCAAACCGGGACAGGGCCTGGACTATGGCTACACCTTC,CASSKPGQGLDYGYTF
TRBD1,TRBV29-1,TRBJ2-7,-,TGCAGCGTTGAACAGGGGGCCTACGAGCAGTACTTC,CSVEQGAYEQYF
TRBD1,TRBV30,TRBJ2-2,-,TGTGCCTGGGCGGGACAGGGGACCGGGGAGCTGTTTTTT,CAWAGQGTGELFF
TRBD1,TRBV5-4,TRBJ2-7,-,TGTGCCAGCAGTTCACCCCCGGGCAGGGGGAAAGGCCCCTACGAGCAGTACTTC,CASSSPPGRGKGPYEQYF
TRBD2,TRBV28,TRBJ2-1,-,TGTGCCAGCCTTACTAGCGGGAGCTCCTACAATGAGCAGTTCTTC,CASLTSGSSYNEQFF
-,TRBV4-3,TRBJ2-3,-,TGCGCCAGCAGCCAAGATTGGGCCTTTAGCACAGATACGCAGTATTTT,CASSQDWAFSTDTQYF
-,TRBV5-5,TRBJ2-2,-,TGTGCCAGCAGCCTCACGGGAATTTTCACCGGGGAGCTGTTTTTT,CASSLTGIFTGELFF
-,TRBV28,TRBJ1-1,once,TGTGCCAGCAGGTTTATGGGGGCGGTAAACACTGAAGCTTTCTTT,CASRFMGAVNTEAFF
TRBD2,TRBV7-2,TRBJ2-7,-,TGTGCCAGCTGCGGACTAGCTTCCTATGACGAGCAGTACTTC,CASCGLASYDEQYF
-,TRBV19,TRBJ1-1,-,TGTGCCAGTAGTAACCGGGGGAATGATGAAGCTTTCTTT,CASSNRGNDEAFF
-,TRBV7-9,TRBJ2-7,-,TGTGCCAGCAGCCCTGGACTAACCTCCTACGAGCAGTACTTC,CASSPGLTSYEQYF
-,TRBV5-1,TRBJ1-5,-,TGCGCCAGCAGCCCCGACAGTAGCAATCAGCCCCAGCATTTT,CASSPDSSNQPQHF
-,TRBV6-5,TRBJ2-3,-,TGTGCCAGCAGTGAAGGGAGGACAGATACGCAGTATTTT,CASSEGRTDTQYF
-,TRBV18,TRBJ2-5,-,TGTGCCAGCTCACCAATCCACAGGGAACAAGAGACCCAGTACTTC,CASSPIHREQETQYF
TRBD1,TRBV5-1,TRBJ1-2,-,TGCGCCAGCAGCTGGGGACAGGGAGAGAGGGATGGCTACACCTTC,CASSWGQGERDGYTF
-,TRBV28,TRBJ2-5,-,TGTGCCAGCAGCGTAGTCGGGGGGACCCAGTACTTC,CASSVVGGTQYF
TRBD1,TRBV30,TRBJ1-4,-,TGTGCCTGGAGTGTAACAGGGGTGGGGGAAAAACTGTTTTTT,CAWSVTGVGEKLFF
TRBD2,TRBV30,TRBJ2-1,-,TGTGCCTGGAGTGTAGGTGGACTAGCTCGCCATGAGCAGTTCTTC,CAWSVGGLARHEQFF
TRBD1,TRBV10-3,TRBJ2-3,-,TGTGCCATCAGTCAACAGGGGACAGATACGCAGTATTTT,CAISQQGTDTQYF
TRBD1,TRBV5-1,TRBJ1-4,-,TGCGCCAGCAGCTCCACGACAGGGTTTGTTAATGAAAAACTGTTTTTT,CASSSTTGFVNEKLFF
-,TRBV10-3,TRBJ1-1,-,TGTGCCATCAGTGAGTCCGGCGGAAGGCCGGCTTTCTTT,CAISESGGRPAFF
TRBD2,TRBV5-1,TRBJ2-7,-,TGCGCCAGCAGCGTACTTTTAGCGGGGGACTACGAGCAGTACTTC,CASSVLLAGDYEQYF
TRBD2,TRBV18,TRBJ2-7,-,TGTGCCAGCTCACCTCGGGAGGGCTACGAGCAGTACTTC,CASSPREGYEQYF
TRBD1,TRBV11-1,TRBJ2-5,-,TGTGCCAGCAGCTTGGACAGGGGCCAAGAGACCCAGTACTTC,CASSLDRGQETQYF
-,TRBV11-2,TRBJ2-1,-,TGTGCCAGCAGCTTAGGGTCCCAACCGGGCAATGAGCAGTTCTTC,CASSLGSQPGNEQFF
-,TRBV5-6,TRBJ2-7,-,TGTGCCAGCAGCTTCCGGGTGCAGGCCCTACGGGGGTACTTC,CASSFRVQALRGYF
-,TRBV18,TRBJ2-6,-,TGTGCCAGCTCACCATGGGAGGTCAGCTCTGGGGCCAACGTCCTGACTTTC,CASSPWEVSSGANVLTF
TRBD1,TRBV7-8,TRBJ2-5,once,TGTGCCAGCAGCTCCGGGACAGGAGAGACCCAGTACTTC,CASSSGTGETQYF
-,TRBV14,TRBJ1-4,-,TGTGCCAGCAGCCACGGTCGGGAAAAACTGTTTTTT,CASSHGREKLFF